The present TCR beta chain was sequenced within a study of T cell responses to AZD1222 COVID-19 vaccine. This clone was observed a single time. Its antigen is still unknown. Study-level findings and limits: At baseline, just a handful of AZD1222 recipients tested seropositive.

TCRdb keeps only in-frame clones here, not all; method: immunoSEQ multiplex PCR. This sample carries 100,000 to 150,000 clones, about 87% of them seen once, and the ten largest clones take approximately 5.4%. This CDR3 contains 14 residues. The ends were cut back, 0 bases at V and 4 bases at J, with 8 bases in the middle. The germline V gene encodes CDR1 LGHDT and CDR2 YNNKEL (reference sequence). The origin of this receptor is an adult in good health. This sequence joins TRBV3-1 (or the pseudogene TRBV3-2) and TRBJ2-3; D remains unclear. Specimen: peripheral blood, collected on day 0 of AZD1222 vaccination. The CDR3 region is CASSQDTVADTQYF. The CDR3 DNA follows: TGTGCCAGCAGCCAAGATACGGTGGCAGATACGCAGTATTTT.